The source of this T cell receptor (beta chain) is a study of T cell responses to AZD1222 COVID-19 vaccine. Study results and caveats: Reportedly, close to half of spike-specific TCRs are directed against unmutated variant regions. The donor group comprised mostly white British people and more females; the analysis possibly underestimated clonal diversity.

Assay: immunoSEQ multiplex PCR; the TCRdb copy retains only in-frame clones and omits some. The data hold about 180,000 clones, with over 80% observed a single time. Germline V gene data show CDR1 as MDHEN and CDR2 as SYDVKM. V was cut by 3 bases and J by 1 base, with 13 bases left in between. The CDR3 has 15 residues. In regard to this clone: What it binds is not known.

The receptor was derived from an adult who received the MenACWY meningococcal vaccine as a control. The rearrangement joins TRBV28 to TRBJ2-7; D is possibly TRBD2 (7 bases). Source: peripheral blood, taken 28 days after the second dose of the MenACWY control vaccine. DNA of the CDR3: TGTGCCAGCAGTTTCGGGGGGCAGGGGTCCTACGAGCAGTACTTC. Translated, it gives CASSFGGQGSYEQYF.